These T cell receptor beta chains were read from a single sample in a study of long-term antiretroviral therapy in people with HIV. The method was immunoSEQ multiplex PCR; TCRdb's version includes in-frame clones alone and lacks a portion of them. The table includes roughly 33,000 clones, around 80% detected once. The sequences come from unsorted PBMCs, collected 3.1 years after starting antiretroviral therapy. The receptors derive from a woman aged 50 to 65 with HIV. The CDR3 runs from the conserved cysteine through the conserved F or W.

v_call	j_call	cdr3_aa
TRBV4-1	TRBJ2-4	CASSDRTANIQYF
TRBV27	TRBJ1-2	CASSYKEGQGYGYTF
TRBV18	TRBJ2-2	CASSPGLNTGELFF
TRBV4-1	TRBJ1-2	CASSQDPGLNYGYTF
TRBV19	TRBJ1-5	CASRYTGSNQPQHF
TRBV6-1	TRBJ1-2	CASSENLQGHGYTF
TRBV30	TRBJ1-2	CAWSVGGGYGYTF
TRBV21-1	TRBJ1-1	CASSKAHSLSEAFF
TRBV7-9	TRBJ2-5	CASSPSAGETQYF
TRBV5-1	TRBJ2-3	CASSLAGGQPFTDTQYF
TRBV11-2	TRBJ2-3	CASSLGQGGPDTQYF
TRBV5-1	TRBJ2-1	CASYDYGGQSDEQFF
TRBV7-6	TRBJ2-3	CASSLAGLANTDTQYF
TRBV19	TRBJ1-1	CASSISENTEAFF
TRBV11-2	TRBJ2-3	CASSLLSGEIDMYF
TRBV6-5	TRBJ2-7	CASTPMTGRTYEQYF
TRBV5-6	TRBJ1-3	CASSFVGSGNTIYF
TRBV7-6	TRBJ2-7	CASSFIKGSSYEQYF
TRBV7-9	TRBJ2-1	CASSGGTGGNEQFF
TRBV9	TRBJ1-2	CASSEGANYGYTF
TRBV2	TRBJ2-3	CASSERGRYTDTQYF
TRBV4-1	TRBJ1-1	CASSQPLINTEAFF
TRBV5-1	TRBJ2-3	CASSVSGGAGSVTDTQYF
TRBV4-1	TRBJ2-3	CASSQGTGEDTQYF
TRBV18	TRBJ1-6	CASSRTGGSSYNSPLHF
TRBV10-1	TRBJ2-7	CASSADGTGNYEQYF
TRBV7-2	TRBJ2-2	CASSARQGPNTGELFF
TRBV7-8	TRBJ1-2	CASGGQGFYGYTF
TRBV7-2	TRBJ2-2	CASSLGTGELFF
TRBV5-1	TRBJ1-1	CASSSDSAEAFF
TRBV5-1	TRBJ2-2	CASSGGQGTNTGELFF
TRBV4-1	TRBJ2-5	CASSQDVWRVGQETQYF
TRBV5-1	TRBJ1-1	CASSYDRTAVAFF
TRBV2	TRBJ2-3	CASRDLFTDTQYF
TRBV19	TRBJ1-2	CASSMGERGYTF
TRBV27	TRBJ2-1	CASKPGLAGGYTNNEQFF
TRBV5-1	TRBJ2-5	CASSLPTPGLETQYF
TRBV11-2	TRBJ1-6	CASSLGPGGNSPLHF
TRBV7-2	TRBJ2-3	CASSLGSLRVDTQYF
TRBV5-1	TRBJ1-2	CASSMGQGLYGYTF
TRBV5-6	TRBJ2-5	CASSFRGNQETQYF
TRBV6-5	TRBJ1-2	CASSWGRQGLDYGYTF
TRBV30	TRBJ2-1	CAWNRGLDNEQFF
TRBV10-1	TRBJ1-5	CASSGTAIQGSNQPQHF
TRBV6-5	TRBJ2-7	CASRPPGQGAGEQYF
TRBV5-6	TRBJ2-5	CASSSLAGAVNQETQYF
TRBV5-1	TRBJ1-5	CASSIGTENQPQHF
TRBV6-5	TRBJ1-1	CASSRGRSGAFF
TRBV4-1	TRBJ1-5	CASSQGGYSNQPQHF
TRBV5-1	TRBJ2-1	CASSPSDRVLVNEQFF